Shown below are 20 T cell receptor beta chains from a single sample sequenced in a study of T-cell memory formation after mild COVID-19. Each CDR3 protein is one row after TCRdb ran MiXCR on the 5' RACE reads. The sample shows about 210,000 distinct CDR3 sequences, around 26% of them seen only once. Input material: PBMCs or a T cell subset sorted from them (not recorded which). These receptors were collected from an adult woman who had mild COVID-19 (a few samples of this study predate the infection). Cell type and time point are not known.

The CDR3 DNA reads TGTGCCAGCAGTTACTCGGCGAATAAAGAGACCCAGTACTTC. Its translation is CASSYSANKETQYF. This chain uses TRBV6-5 with TRBJ2-5; D not certain. CDR1 and CDR2 (germline): MNHEY, SVGAGI. CDR3 length equals 14 residues. The V end was cut by 0 bases, the J end by 3 bases, with 8 bases between.

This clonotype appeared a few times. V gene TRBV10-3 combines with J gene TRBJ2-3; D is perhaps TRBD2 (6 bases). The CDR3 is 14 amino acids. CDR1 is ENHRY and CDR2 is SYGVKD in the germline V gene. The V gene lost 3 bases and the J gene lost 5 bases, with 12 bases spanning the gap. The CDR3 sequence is CAISDREREDTQYF. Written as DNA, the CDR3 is TGTGCCATCAGTGATCGGGAGAGGGAAGATACGCAGTATTTT.

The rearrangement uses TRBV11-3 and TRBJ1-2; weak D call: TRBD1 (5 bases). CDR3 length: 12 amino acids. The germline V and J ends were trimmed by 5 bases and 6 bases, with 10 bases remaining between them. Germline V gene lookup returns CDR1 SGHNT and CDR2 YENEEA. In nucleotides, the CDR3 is TGTGCCAGCAGCAAGGGCAGGGATGGCTACACCTTC. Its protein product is CASSKGRDGYTF.

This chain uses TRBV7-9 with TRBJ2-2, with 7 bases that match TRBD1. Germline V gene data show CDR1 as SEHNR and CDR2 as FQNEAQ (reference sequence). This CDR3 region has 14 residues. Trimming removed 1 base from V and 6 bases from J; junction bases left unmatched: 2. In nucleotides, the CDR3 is TGTGCCAGCAGCTTAGAGAGGGGGCCCGGGGAGCTGTTTTTT. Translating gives CASSLERGPGELFF.

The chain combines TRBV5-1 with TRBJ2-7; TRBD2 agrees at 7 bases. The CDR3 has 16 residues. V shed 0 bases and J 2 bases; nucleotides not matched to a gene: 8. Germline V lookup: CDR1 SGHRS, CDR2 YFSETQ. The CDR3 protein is CASSLAASGETYEQYF. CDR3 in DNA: TGCGCCAGCAGCTTGGCGGCTAGCGGAGAGACCTACGAGCAGTACTTC.

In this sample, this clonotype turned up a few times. CDR3: CASRGEDNSPLHF. DNA for the CDR3: TGTGCCAGCCGGGGGGAGGATAATTCACCCCTCCACTTT. This chain joins TRBV2 and TRBJ1-6, with D maybe TRBD1 (5 bases). Between the trimmed V and J ends, which lost 8 bases and 5 bases, there was a span of 10 bases. Germline V gives CDR1 SNHLY, CDR2 FYNNEI. This CDR3 is built from 13 residues.

CDR3 coding DNA: TGCGCCAGCAGCCAAAACAGGGGGCCTGAAAAACTGTTTTTT. This gives the protein CASSQNRGPEKLFF. The rearrangement links TRBV5-1 to TRBJ1-4; 9 bases are a match to TRBD1. V trimming: 4 bases; J trimming: 7 bases; junction bases outside the gene matches: 5. This CDR3 has 14 amino acids. Germline V gene data show CDR1 as SGHRS and CDR2 as YFSETQ.

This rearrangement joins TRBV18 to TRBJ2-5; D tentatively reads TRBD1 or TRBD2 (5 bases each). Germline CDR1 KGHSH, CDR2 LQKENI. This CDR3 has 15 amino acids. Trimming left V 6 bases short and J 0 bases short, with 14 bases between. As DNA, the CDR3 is TGTGCCAGCTCTGCCGGGACGGTGTACCAAGAGACCCAGTACTTC. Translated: CASSAGTVYQETQYF.

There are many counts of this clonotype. CDR3 residues: CASSLTGNTEAFF. The CDR3 DNA reads TGTGCCAGCAGCCTTACAGGGAACACTGAAGCTTTCTTT. The rearrangement uses TRBV7-2 and TRBJ1-1; D possibly corresponds to TRBD1 (5 bases). With 5 bases removed from V and 1 base from J, the gap between germline ends came to 8 bases. The CDR3 loop spans 13 amino acids. CDR1 is SGHTA and CDR2 is FQGNSA in the germline V gene.

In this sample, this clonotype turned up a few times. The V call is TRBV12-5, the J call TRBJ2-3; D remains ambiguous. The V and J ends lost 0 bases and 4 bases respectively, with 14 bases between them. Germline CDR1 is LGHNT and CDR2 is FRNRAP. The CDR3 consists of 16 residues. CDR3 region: CASGLVSGAPPDTQYF. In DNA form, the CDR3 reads TGTGCTAGTGGTTTGGTCTCAGGAGCTCCCCCAGATACGCAGTATTTT. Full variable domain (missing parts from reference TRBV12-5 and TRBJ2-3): DARVTQTPRHKVTEMGQEVTMRCQPILGHNTVFWYRQTMMQGLELLAYFRNRAPLDDSGMPKDRFSAEMPDATLATLKIQPSEPRDSAVYFCASGLVSGAPPDTQYFGPGTRLTVL.

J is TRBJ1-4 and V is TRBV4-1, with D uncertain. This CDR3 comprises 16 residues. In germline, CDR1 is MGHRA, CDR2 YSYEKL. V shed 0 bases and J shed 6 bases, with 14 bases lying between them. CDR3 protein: CASSQDRRVTDEKLFF. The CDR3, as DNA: TGCGCCAGCAGCCAAGATAGGAGGGTGACTGATGAAAAACTGTTTTTT.

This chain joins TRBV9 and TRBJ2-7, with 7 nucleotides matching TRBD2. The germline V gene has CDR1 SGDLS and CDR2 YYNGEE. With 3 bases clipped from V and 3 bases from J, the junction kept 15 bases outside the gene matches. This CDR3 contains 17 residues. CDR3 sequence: CASSAQSRASGFYEQYF. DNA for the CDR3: TGTGCCAGCAGCGCCCAATCACGGGCTAGCGGCTTCTACGAGCAGTACTTC.

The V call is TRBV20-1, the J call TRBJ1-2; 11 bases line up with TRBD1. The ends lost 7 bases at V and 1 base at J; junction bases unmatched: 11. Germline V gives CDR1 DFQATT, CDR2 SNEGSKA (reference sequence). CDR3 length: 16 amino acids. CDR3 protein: CSVQRGQGVINYGYTF. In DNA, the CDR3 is TGCAGTGTCCAGAGGGGACAGGGGGTAATTAACTATGGCTACACCTTC.

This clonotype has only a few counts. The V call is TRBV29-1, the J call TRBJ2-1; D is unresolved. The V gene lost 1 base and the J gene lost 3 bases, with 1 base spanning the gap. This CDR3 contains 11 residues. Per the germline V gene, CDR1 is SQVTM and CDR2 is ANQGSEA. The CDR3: CSVEVYNEQFF. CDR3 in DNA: TGCAGCGTTGAAGTCTACAATGAGCAGTTCTTC.

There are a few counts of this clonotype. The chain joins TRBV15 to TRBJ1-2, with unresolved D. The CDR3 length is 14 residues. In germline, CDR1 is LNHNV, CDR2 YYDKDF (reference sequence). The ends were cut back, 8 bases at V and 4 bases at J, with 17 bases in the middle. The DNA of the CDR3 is TGTGCCACCGCCGAGGCTGGTCGTGGCTATGGCTACACCTTC. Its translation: CATAEAGRGYGYTF.

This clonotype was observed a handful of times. CDR3 sequence reads: CASSLGIPRRNTEAFF. DNA of the CDR3: TGTGCCAGCAGCTTAGGCATCCCGAGGCGGAACACTGAAGCTTTCTTT. The rearrangement uses TRBV11-2 and TRBJ1-1; D is uncertain. Trimming removed 1 base at V and 1 base at J, with 13 bases between. The CDR3 runs to 16 residues. CDR1 and CDR2 from the germline V gene are SGHAT and FQNNGV.

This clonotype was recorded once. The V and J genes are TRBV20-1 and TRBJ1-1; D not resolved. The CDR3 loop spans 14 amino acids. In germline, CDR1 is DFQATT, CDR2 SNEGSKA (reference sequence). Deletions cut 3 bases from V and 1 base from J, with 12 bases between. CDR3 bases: TGCAGTGCTAGTAGGGTAGCGGGGAACACTGAAGCTTTCTTT. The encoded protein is CSASRVAGNTEAFF.

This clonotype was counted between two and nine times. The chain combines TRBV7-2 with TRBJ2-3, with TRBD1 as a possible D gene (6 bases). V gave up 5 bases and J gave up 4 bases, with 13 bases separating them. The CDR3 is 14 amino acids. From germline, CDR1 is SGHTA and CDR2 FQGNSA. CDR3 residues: CASSDSRGADTQYF. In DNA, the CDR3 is TGTGCCAGCAGCGATAGCAGGGGAGCAGATACGCAGTATTTT.

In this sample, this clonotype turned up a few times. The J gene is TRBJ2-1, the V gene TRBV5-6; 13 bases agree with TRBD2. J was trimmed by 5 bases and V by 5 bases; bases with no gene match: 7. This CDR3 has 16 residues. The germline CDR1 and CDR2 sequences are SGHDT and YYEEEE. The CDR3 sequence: CASRRRTSGGHNEQFF. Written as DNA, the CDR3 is TGTGCCAGCAGACGCCGGACTAGCGGGGGTCACAATGAGCAGTTCTTC.

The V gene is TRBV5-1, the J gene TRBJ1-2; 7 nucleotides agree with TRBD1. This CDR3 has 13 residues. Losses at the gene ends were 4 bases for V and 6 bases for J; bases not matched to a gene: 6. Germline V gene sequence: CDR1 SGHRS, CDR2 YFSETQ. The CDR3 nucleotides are TGCGCCAGCAGCACACCGGACAGGAATGGCTACACCTTC. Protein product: CASSTPDRNGYTF.